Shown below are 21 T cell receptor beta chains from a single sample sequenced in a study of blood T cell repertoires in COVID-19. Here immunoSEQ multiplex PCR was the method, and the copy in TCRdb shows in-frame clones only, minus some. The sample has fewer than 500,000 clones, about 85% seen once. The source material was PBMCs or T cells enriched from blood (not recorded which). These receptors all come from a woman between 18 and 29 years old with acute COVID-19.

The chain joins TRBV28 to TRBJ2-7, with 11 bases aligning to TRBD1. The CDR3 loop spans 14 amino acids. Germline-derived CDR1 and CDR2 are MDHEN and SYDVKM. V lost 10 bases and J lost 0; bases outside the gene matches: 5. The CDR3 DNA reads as TGTGCCACCTCTGGGACAGGGGGCTCCTACGAGCAGTACTTC. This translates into CATSGTGGSYEQYF.

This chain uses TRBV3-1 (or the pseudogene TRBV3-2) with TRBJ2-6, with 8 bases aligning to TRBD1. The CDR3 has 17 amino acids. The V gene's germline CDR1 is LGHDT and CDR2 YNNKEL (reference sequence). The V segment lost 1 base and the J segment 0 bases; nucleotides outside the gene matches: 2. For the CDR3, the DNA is TGTGCCAGCAGCCAAGGGACAGGGATCTCTGGGGCCAACGTCCTGACTTTC. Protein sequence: CASSQGTGISGANVLTF.

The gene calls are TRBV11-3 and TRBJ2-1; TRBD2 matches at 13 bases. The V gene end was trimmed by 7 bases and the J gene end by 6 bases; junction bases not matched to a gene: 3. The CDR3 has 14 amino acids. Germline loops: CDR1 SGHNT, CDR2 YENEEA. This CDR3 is CASKTSGGANEQFF. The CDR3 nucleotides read TGTGCCAGCAAAACTAGCGGGGGGGCCAATGAGCAGTTCTTC.

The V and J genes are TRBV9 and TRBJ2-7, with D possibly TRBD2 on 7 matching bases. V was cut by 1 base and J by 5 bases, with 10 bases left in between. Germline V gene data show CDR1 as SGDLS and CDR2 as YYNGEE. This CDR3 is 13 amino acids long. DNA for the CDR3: TGTGCCAGCAGCGTATCGGGGGGCAACGAGCAGTACTTC. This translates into CASSVSGGNEQYF.

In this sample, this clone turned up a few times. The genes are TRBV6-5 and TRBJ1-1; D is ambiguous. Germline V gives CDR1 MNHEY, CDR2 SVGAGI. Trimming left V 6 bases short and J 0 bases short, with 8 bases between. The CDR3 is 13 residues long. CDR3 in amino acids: CASRQSMNTEAFF. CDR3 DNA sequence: TGTGCCAGCAGACAGTCAATGAACACTGAAGCTTTCTTT.

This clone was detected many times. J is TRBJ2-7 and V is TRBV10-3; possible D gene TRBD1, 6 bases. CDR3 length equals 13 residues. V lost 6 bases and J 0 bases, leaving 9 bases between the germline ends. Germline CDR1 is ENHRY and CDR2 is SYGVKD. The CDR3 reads CAISGDTSYEQYF. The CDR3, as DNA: TGTGCCATCAGCGGGGACACCTCCTACGAGCAGTACTTC.

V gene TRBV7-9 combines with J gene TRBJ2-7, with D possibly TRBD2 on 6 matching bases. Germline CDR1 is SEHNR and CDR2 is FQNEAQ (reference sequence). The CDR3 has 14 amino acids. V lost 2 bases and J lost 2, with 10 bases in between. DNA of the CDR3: TGTGCCAGCAGCTTACAGGGAGGCCCCTACGAGCAGTACTTC. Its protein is CASSLQGGPYEQYF.

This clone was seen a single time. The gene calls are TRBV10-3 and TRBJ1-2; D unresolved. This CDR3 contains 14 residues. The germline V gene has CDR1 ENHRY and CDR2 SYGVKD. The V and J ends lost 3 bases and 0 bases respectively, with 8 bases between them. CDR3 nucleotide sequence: TGTGCCATCAGTGAACAGCAAGCTAACTATGGCTACACCTTC. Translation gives CAISEQQANYGYTF.

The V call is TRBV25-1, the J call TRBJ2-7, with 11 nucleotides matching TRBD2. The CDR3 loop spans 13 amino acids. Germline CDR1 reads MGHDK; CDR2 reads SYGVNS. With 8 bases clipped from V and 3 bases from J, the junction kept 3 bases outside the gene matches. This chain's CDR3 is CASGTSGDYEQYF. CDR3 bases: TGTGCCAGCGGGACTAGCGGTGACTACGAGCAGTACTTC.

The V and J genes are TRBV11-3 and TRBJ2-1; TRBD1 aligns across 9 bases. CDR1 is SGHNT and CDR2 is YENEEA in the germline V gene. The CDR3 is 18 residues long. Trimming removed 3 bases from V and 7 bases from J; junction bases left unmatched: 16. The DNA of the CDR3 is TGTGCCAGCAGCTTGAGGGGGGTACAGGGGGCGCGAGGTAATGAGCAGTTCTTC. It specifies CASSLRGVQGARGNEQFF.

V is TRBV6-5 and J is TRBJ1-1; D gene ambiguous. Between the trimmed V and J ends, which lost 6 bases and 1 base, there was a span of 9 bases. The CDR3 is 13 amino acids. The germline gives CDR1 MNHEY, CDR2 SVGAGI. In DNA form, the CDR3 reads TGTGCCAGCAGGACAATTGGGAACACTGAAGCTTTCTTT. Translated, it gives CASRTIGNTEAFF.

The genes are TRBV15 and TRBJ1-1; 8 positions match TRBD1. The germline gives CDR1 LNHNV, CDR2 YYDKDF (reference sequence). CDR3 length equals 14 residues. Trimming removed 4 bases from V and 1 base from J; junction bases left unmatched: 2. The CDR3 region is CATSKGQENTEAFF. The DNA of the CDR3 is TGTGCCACCAGCAAGGGACAGGAGAACACTGAAGCTTTCTTT.

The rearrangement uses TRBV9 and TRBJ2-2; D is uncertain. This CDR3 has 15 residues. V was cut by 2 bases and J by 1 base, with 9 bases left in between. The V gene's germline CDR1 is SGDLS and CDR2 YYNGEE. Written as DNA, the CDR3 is TGTGCCAGCAGCGTTTACACCCAGAACACCGGGGAGCTGTTTTTT. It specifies CASSVYTQNTGELFF.

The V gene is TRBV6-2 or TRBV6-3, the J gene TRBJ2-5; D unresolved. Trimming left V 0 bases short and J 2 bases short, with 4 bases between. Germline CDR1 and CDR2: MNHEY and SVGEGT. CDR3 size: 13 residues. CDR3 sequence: CASSYSSQETQYF. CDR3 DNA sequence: TGTGCCAGCAGTTACTCGTCACAAGAGACCCAGTACTTC.

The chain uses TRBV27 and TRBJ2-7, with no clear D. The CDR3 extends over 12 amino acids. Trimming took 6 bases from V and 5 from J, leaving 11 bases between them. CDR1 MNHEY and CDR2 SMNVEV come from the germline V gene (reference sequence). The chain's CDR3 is CASRTSFHEQYF. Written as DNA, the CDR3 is TGTGCCAGCAGGACATCCTTCCACGAGCAGTACTTC.

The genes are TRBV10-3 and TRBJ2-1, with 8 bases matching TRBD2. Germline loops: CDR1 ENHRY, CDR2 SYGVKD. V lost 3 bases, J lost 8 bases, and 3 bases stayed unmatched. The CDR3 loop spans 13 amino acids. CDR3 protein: CAISDAGGYEQFF. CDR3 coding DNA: TGTGCCATCAGTGATGCGGGGGGCTATGAGCAGTTCTTC.

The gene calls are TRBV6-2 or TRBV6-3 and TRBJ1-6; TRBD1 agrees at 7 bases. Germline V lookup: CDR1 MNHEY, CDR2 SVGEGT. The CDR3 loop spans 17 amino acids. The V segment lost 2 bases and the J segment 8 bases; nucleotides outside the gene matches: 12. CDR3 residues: CASSYRRPGQRDSPLHF. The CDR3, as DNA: TGTGCCAGCAGTTACCGACGTCCGGGACAGAGAGATTCACCCCTCCACTTT.

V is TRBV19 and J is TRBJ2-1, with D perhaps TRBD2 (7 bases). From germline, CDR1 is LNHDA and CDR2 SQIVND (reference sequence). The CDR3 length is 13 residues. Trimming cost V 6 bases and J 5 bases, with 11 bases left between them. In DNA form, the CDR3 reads TGTGCCAGTAGCGGGGGGCTCAACAATGAGCAGTTCTTC. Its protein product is CASSGGLNNEQFF.

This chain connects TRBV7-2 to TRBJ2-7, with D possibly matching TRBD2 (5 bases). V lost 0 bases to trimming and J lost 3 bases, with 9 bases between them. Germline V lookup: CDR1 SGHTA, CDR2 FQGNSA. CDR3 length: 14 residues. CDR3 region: CASSLARGRYEQYF. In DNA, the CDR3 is TGTGCCAGCAGCTTAGCGCGCGGGCGCTACGAGCAGTACTTC.

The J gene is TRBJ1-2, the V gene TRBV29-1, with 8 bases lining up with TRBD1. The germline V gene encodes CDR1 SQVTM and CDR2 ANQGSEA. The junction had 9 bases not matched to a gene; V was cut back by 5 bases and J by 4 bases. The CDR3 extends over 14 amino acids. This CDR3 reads CSVFGDRTFYGYTF. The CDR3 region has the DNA TGCAGCGTTTTTGGGGACAGGACGTTCTATGGCTACACCTTC.

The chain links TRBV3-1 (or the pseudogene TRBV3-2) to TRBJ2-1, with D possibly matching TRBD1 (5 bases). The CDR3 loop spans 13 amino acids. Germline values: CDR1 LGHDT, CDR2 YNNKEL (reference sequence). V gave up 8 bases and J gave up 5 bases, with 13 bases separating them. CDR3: CASFDRANNEQFF. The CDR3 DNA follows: TGTGCCAGCTTTGACAGAGCGAACAATGAGCAGTTCTTC.